The 30 T cell receptor beta chains below come from one sample, sequenced in a study of cytomegalovirus exposure and HLA in healthy donors. PCR involved 60 Vbeta and 13 Jbeta primers. The table came from immunoSEQ multiplex PCR; TCRdb's copy has only in-frame clones and leaves some out. The data hold 150,000 to 200,000 clones, with roughly 87% observed a single time. Material: PBMCs. The receptor set was obtained from a girl less than two years old in good health and CMV-seronegative.

The rearrangement joins TRBV29-1 to TRBJ2-1, with D possibly being TRBD1 (6 bases). CDR3 length: 13 amino acids. V lost 4 bases and J 4 bases, leaving 11 bases between the germline ends. Germline V gives CDR1 SQVTM, CDR2 ANQGSEA. The CDR3 sequence: CSVARDTYNEQFF. The CDR3 bases are TGCAGCGTTGCCAGGGACACTTACAATGAGCAGTTCTTC.

The chain recombines TRBV9 with TRBJ2-7; D remains unclear. CDR1 SGDLS and CDR2 YYNGEE come from the germline V gene. This CDR3 is 16 amino acids long. Trimming left V 1 base short and J 2 bases short, with 16 bases between. The CDR3 reads CASSVFYSSVPYEQYF. CDR3 DNA: TGTGCCAGCAGCGTATTTTACTCCAGCGTACCCTACGAGCAGTACTTC.

The chain employs TRBV6-1 and TRBJ2-3; TRBD1 might be the D (5 bases). This CDR3 region has 14 residues. Germline V gene data show CDR1 as MNHNS and CDR2 as SASEGT. Trimming left V 7 bases short and J 4 bases short, with 15 bases between. CDR3 protein: CASKLSSRADTQYF. The DNA of the CDR3 is TGTGCCAGCAAGCTGAGTAGCAGGGCAGATACGCAGTATTTT.

This rearrangement joins TRBV5-4 to TRBJ2-3; a weak D match, TRBD2 (5 bases). The ends were cut back, 4 bases at V and 2 bases at J, with 8 bases in the middle. The CDR3 totals 13 residues. CDR1 and CDR2 from the germline V gene are SGHNT and YYREEE (reference sequence). The CDR3 nucleotides are TGTGCCAGCAGCGCGGGCCTCACAGATACGCAGTATTTT. This codes for CASSAGLTDTQYF.

The chain uses TRBV9 and TRBJ2-1, with 8 bases identical to TRBD1. Germline loops: CDR1 SGDLS, CDR2 YYNGEE. The CDR3 loop spans 14 amino acids. V lost 3 bases, J lost 8 bases, and 7 bases stayed unmatched. This CDR3 is CASSAGTGQDEQFF. The CDR3 coding sequence is TGTGCCAGCAGCGCTGGGACAGGTCAAGATGAGCAGTTCTTC.

The rearrangement joins TRBV15 to TRBJ1-2; D call uncertain. Trimming removed 0 bases from V and 5 bases from J, with 7 bases in between. The CDR3 runs to 13 residues. The germline V gene encodes CDR1 LNHNV and CDR2 YYDKDF (reference sequence). The CDR3 loop reads CATSRERIYGYTF. The CDR3 coding sequence is TGTGCCACCAGCAGAGAGAGGATATATGGCTACACCTTC.

This sequence joins TRBV7-3 and TRBJ2-5; 7 nucleotides agree with TRBD1. The germline CDR1 and CDR2 sequences are SGHTA and FQGTGA. J lost 5 bases, V lost 5 bases, and 8 bases had no gene match. The CDR3 consists of 14 residues. In DNA, the CDR3 is TGTGCCAGCAGCCTTACCGGGACAGACGAGACCCAGTACTTC. Residues: CASSLTGTDETQYF.

The chain combines TRBV29-1 with TRBJ2-1, with TRBD2 matching 11 bases. The V gene's germline CDR1 is SQVTM and CDR2 ANQGSEA. V trimming: 6 bases; J trimming: 3 bases; junction bases outside the gene matches: 16. The CDR3 spans 18 residues. CDR3 nucleotides: TGCAGCGTACTCGGGACTAGCGGTGCTACATTTAACTACAATGAGCAGTTCTTC. This encodes CSVLGTSGATFNYNEQFF.

This clone appeared once. This chain links TRBV5-1 with TRBJ2-1, with D unresolved. With 2 bases removed from V and 8 bases from J, the gap between germline ends came to 11 bases. CDR3 size: 13 residues. Germline V gene sequence: CDR1 SGHRS, CDR2 YFSETQ. The CDR3 loop reads CASSLHTQDEQFF. The CDR3 coding sequence is TGCGCCAGCAGCTTACACACGCAAGATGAGCAGTTCTTC. The full variable domain, with the rest looked up from reference TRBV5-1 and TRBJ2-1, is KAGVTQTPRYLIKTRGQQVTLSCSPISGHRSVSWYQQTPGQGLQFLFEYFSETQRNKGNFPGRFSGRQFSNSRSEMNVSTLELGDSALYLCASSLHTQDEQFFGPGTRLTVL.

The V gene is TRBV7-2, the J gene TRBJ2-7; the match to TRBD1 covers 10 bases. There are 14 residues in the CDR3. V was clipped by 5 bases and J by 3 bases; unmatched bases: 4. Germline-derived CDR1 and CDR2 are SGHTA and FQGNSA. The CDR3 loop reads CASSGRDRGYEQYF. The CDR3 nucleotides read TGTGCCAGCAGCGGCCGGGACAGGGGCTACGAGCAGTACTTC.

V and J are TRBV30 and TRBJ2-2; 9 nucleotides align to TRBD1. From germline, CDR1 is GTSNPN and CDR2 SVGIG (reference sequence). The CDR3 spans 15 residues. The ends lost 4 bases at V and 5 bases at J; junction bases unmatched: 8. Here the CDR3 reads CAWKKQGAWTGELFF. The CDR3, as DNA: TGTGCCTGGAAGAAACAGGGGGCTTGGACCGGGGAGCTGTTTTTT.

The genes are TRBV11-2 and TRBJ2-7; 11 nucleotides align to TRBD2. There are 19 residues in the CDR3. Germline CDR1 and CDR2: SGHAT and FQNNGV. The J segment lost 1 base and the V segment lost 3 bases, leaving 14 bases of the junction unmatched. This chain's CDR3 is CASSFGLTSGKSSSYEQYF. The CDR3 DNA follows: TGTGCCAGCAGCTTTGGACTGACTAGCGGGAAATCTTCGTCCTACGAGCAGTACTTC.

This chain links TRBV6-6 with TRBJ2-5; D possibly corresponds to TRBD2 (6 bases). The CDR3 runs to 16 residues. The V end was cut by 0 bases, the J end by 3 bases, with 14 bases between. Germline CDR1 MNHNY, CDR2 SVGAGI (reference sequence). The CDR3 sequence: CASSYSRRGREETQYF. The CDR3 coding sequence is TGTGCCAGCAGTTACTCGAGGAGGGGTCGAGAAGAGACCCAGTACTTC.

The CDR3 nucleotides are TGTGCCAGCAGTGAACAGGCGAACACTGAAGCTTTCTTT. Translation gives CASSEQANTEAFF. The chain uses TRBV6-4 and TRBJ1-1, with a tentative D call TRBD1 (5 bases). The CDR3 has 13 amino acids. The germline V and J ends were trimmed by 3 bases and 1 base, with 6 bases remaining between them. Germline V gene data show CDR1 as MRHNA and CDR2 as SNTAGT.

The chain combines TRBV6-6 with TRBJ1-3, with 7 bases aligning to TRBD1. The CDR3 length is 14 residues. Germline CDR1 reads MNHNY; CDR2 reads SVGAGI (reference sequence). After removal of 0 bases from V and 4 bases from J, the junction contained 0 bases not matched to a gene. The CDR3 sequence is CASSYSDRGNTIYF. CDR3 nucleotides: TGTGCCAGCAGTTACTCGGACAGGGGAAACACCATATATTTT.

This chain links TRBV5-4 with TRBJ2-1; 11 nucleotides line up with TRBD2. Germline V lookup: CDR1 SGHNT, CDR2 YYREEE (reference sequence). After removal of 4 bases from V and 4 bases from J, the junction contained 7 bases not matched to a gene. The CDR3 extends over 16 amino acids. DNA for the CDR3: TGTGCCAGCAGCCCAACTAGCGGGGGAATTTACAATGAGCAGTTCTTC. It encodes CASSPTSGGIYNEQFF.

The chain is built from TRBV2 and TRBJ1-5, with 10 bases that match TRBD1. The length of the CDR3 is 15 residues. Germline CDR1 and CDR2: SNHLY and FYNNEI. Trimming removed 7 bases from V and 3 bases from J; junction bases left unmatched: 6. CDR3 in DNA: TGTGCCAGCATTTGGGACAGGGGCGTCAATCAGCCCCAGCATTTT. Protein: CASIWDRGVNQPQHF.

The V gene is TRBV4-1, the J gene TRBJ2-1, with TRBD2 matching over 10 bases. The CDR3 has 15 amino acids. Unmatched junction bases numbered 6, after V lost 3 bases and J lost 7 bases. Germline V gene data show CDR1 as MGHRA and CDR2 as YSYEKL. The CDR3 here is CASSHRLAGLNEQFF. DNA for the CDR3: TGCGCCAGCAGCCATCGACTAGCGGGCTTAAATGAGCAGTTCTTC.

The chain combines TRBV7-7 with TRBJ2-5, with 7 bases that match TRBD1. CDR3 length: 13 amino acids. With 5 bases clipped from V and 4 bases from J, the junction kept 4 bases outside the gene matches. Looked up from germline, CDR1 is SSHAT and CDR2 is FNYEAQ (reference sequence). CDR3 amino acids: CASSVDRSETQYF. CDR3 bases: TGTGCCAGCAGCGTGGACAGGTCAGAGACCCAGTACTTC.

The gene calls are TRBV7-2 and TRBJ1-3, with D possibly being TRBD1 (5 bases). The V and J ends lost 0 bases and 6 bases respectively, with 9 bases between them. CDR3 length equals 14 residues. Germline CDR1 SGHTA, CDR2 FQGNSA. The CDR3 nucleotides are TGTGCCAGCAGCTTAGCGGGGGGGACAAACACCATATATTTT. Protein sequence: CASSLAGGTNTIYF.

The chain carries TRBV2 and TRBJ2-5; 7 bases map to TRBD1. Germline V gene data show CDR1 as SNHLY and CDR2 as FYNNEI. The V gene end was trimmed by 4 bases and the J gene end by 1 base; junction bases not matched to a gene: 0. This CDR3 has 13 residues. CDR3 nucleotides: TGTGCCAGCAGTGGGACAGGCCAAGAGACCCAGTACTTC. The encoded protein is CASSGTGQETQYF.

The chain carries TRBV4-2 and TRBJ1-1, with D possibly being TRBD1 (5 bases). Germline CDR1 LGHNA, CDR2 YNFKEQ. V lost 3 bases and J 8 bases, leaving 19 bases between the germline ends. CDR3 length: 15 residues. DNA of the CDR3: TGTGCCAGCAGCCACGCGGGACCGAAGCCCGTCGAAGCTTTCTTT. This translates into CASSHAGPKPVEAFF.

V is TRBV5-1 and J is TRBJ1-1; the match to TRBD1 covers 7 bases. The length of the CDR3 is 14 residues. The trim removed 2 bases at V and 4 bases at J, leaving 5 bases unmatched. CDR1 and CDR2 (germline): SGHRS, YFSETQ. CDR3 in amino acids: CASSFDRAGTEAFF. Written as DNA, the CDR3 is TGCGCCAGCAGCTTTGACAGGGCGGGCACTGAAGCTTTCTTT.

The V and J genes are TRBV7-2 and TRBJ2-5, with 7 bases that match TRBD2. The CDR3 extends over 14 amino acids. Per germline, CDR1 SGHTA and CDR2 FQGNSA. Trimming took 5 bases from V and 2 from J; bases not matched to a gene: 5. The CDR3 region is CASSPRTRQETQYF. CDR3 DNA sequence: TGTGCCAGCAGCCCGCGGACTAGACAAGAGACCCAGTACTTC.

The chain uses TRBV29-1 and TRBJ1-2, with 10 bases fitting TRBD1. Per the germline V gene, CDR1 is SQVTM and CDR2 is ANQGSEA. The length of the CDR3 is 17 residues. J lost 3 bases, V lost 4 bases, and 14 bases had no gene match. The CDR3 bases are TGCAGCGTTGGGGCCTCGATTGGGACAGGGGCCTACTATGGCTACACCTTC. This codes for CSVGASIGTGAYYGYTF.

V usage is TRBV30 and J usage is TRBJ2-5; a possible D gene is TRBD1 (6 bases). V lost 0 bases and J lost 11, with 16 bases in between. The germline V gene encodes CDR1 GTSNPN and CDR2 SVGIG (reference sequence). The CDR3 sequence is 13 residues long. CDR3 loop: CAWSVSRGREQYF. The CDR3 region has the DNA TGTGCCTGGAGTGTAAGCAGGGGAAGAGAGCAGTACTTC.

The rearrangement joins TRBV7-6 to TRBJ2-3, with D possibly matching TRBD2 (5 bases). CDR1 and CDR2 (germline): SGHVS, FNYEAQ. CDR3 length: 15 residues. Trimming shortened V by 3 bases and J by 0 bases, and 10 bases separated the two germline ends. Written as DNA, the CDR3 is TGTGCCAGCAGCTTTTTTGGACTGAGCACAGATACGCAGTATTTT. Protein product: CASSFFGLSTDTQYF.

Only one count was recorded for this clone. The chain links TRBV2 to TRBJ2-3; the match to TRBD2 covers 14 bases. V was pared by 6 bases and J by 2 bases, with 4 bases of the junction left unmatched. Germline lookup yields CDR1 SNHLY and CDR2 FYNNEI. The CDR3 has 16 residues. In DNA, the CDR3 is TGTGCCAGCAGGGAGACTAGCGGGAGGGCCACAGATACGCAGTATTTT. The encoded protein is CASRETSGRATDTQYF.

The chain is built from TRBV2 and TRBJ2-5, with 11 nucleotides matching TRBD2. The ends lost 2 bases at V and 5 bases at J; junction bases unmatched: 4. The CDR3 length is 15 residues. Germline-derived CDR1 and CDR2 are SNHLY and FYNNEI. The CDR3 DNA is TGTGCCAGCAGTGAACGACTAGCGGGGCGGGAGACCCAGTACTTC. This gives the protein CASSERLAGRETQYF. The variable domain in full, completed from reference TRBV2 and TRBJ2-5, reads EPEVTQTPSHQVTQMGQEVILRCVPISNHLYFYWYRQILGQKVEFLVSFYNNEISEKSEIFDDQFSVERPDGSNFTLKIRSTKLEDSAMYFCASSERLAGRETQYFGPGTRLLVL.

The J gene is TRBJ1-5, the V gene TRBV6-1; no definite D call. Trimming took 2 bases from V and 4 from J, leaving 6 bases between them. The CDR3 has 13 amino acids. Germline CDR1 MNHNS, CDR2 SASEGT. In DNA form, the CDR3 reads TGTGCCAGCAGTGAATCGGGGAATCAGCCCCAGCATTTT. As protein: CASSESGNQPQHF.